The 10 T cell receptor beta chains reported below all come from one sample, sequenced in a study of cytomegalovirus exposure and HLA in healthy donors (dated by TCRdb to between 2016 and 2019). The library was produced with the immunoSEQ multiplex PCR assay. For the multiplex PCR, a mixture combining 60 forward primers for TCR Vbeta segments and 13 reverse primers for TCR Jbeta segments was used. Sourced from immuneACCESS, this table was stored by TCRdb with only in-frame sequences that have V and J called. A share of the clones is absent; for the studies checked, an unresolved V gene accounts for under half, and the remainder has no known explanation. This sample lists fewer than 110,000 clones; around three quarters were detected once. The ten largest clones represent roughly 4% of the sample. Sequencing was carried out using PBMCs. Source of these receptors: a man in his forties or fifties in good health and CMV-seronegative.

The chain is built from TRBV7-8 and TRBJ2-5; the match to TRBD2 covers 10 bases. CDR3 length: 18 residues. Germline CDR1 SGHVS, CDR2 FQNEAQ. V was pared by 1 base and J by 5 bases, with 13 bases of the junction left unmatched. The CDR3 reads CASSLGLWLAGVAETQYF. CDR3 DNA sequence: TGTGCCAGCAGCTTAGGCTTGTGGCTAGCGGGGGTTGCTGAGACCCAGTACTTC. The full variable domain, in which reference TRBV7-8 and TRBJ2-5 provide the parts outside the CDR3, is GAGVSQSPRYKVAKRGQDVALRCDPISGHVSLFWYQQALGQGPEFLTYFQNEAQLDKSGLPSDRFFAERPEGSVSTLKIQRTQQEDSAVYLCASSLGLWLAGVAETQYFGPGTRLLVL.

The V gene is TRBV5-1, the J gene TRBJ2-5; 12 nucleotides align to TRBD2. CDR3 length: 16 amino acids. Germline assignment: CDR1 SGHRS and CDR2 YFSETQ. Trimming removed 0 bases from V and 2 bases from J; junction bases left unmatched: 2. CDR3 DNA sequence: TGCGCCAGCAGCTTGGTCCTAGCGGGGGGGCAAGAGACCCAGTACTTC. Protein: CASSLVLAGGQETQYF. The full variable domain, with the rest looked up from reference TRBV5-1 and TRBJ2-5, is KAGVTQTPRYLIKTRGQQVTLSCSPISGHRSVSWYQQTPGQGLQFLFEYFSETQRNKGNFPGRFSGRQFSNSRSEMNVSTLELGDSALYLCASSLVLAGGQETQYFGPGTRLLVL.

The chain's CDR3 is CASSPAGRGGGYTF. The CDR3 nucleotides are TGTGCCAGCAGCCCGGCAGGAAGGGGAGGTGGCTACACCTTC. The chain is built from TRBV2 and TRBJ1-2; possible D gene TRBD1, 5 bases. V lost 6 bases, J lost 7 bases, and 18 bases lay in between. The CDR3 consists of 14 residues. The V gene's germline CDR1 is SNHLY and CDR2 FYNNEI.

The V and J genes are TRBV27 and TRBJ2-7; the match to TRBD1 covers 8 bases. The CDR3 runs to 14 residues. V shed 4 bases and J 3 bases; nucleotides not matched to a gene: 5. Germline V gene data show CDR1 as MNHEY and CDR2 as SMNVEV (reference sequence). The DNA of the CDR3 is TGTGCCAGCAGTTCCGGGACAGGTCTCTACGAGCAGTACTTC. Protein product: CASSSGTGLYEQYF.

As concerns this clone: The sample holds other DNA sequences that translate to the same CDR3. V and J are TRBV5-4 and TRBJ1-6; 7 bases match TRBD1. Germline V CDR1 and CDR2: SGHNT, YYREEE (reference sequence). J was trimmed by 4 bases and V by 9 bases; bases with no gene match: 7. This CDR3 has 14 amino acids. The DNA of the CDR3 is TGTGCCACCTACGACAGGGTTTATAATTCACCCCTCCACTTT. Translation gives CATYDRVYNSPLHF.

This clone was counted once. The chain joins TRBV18 to TRBJ1-1, with TRBD1 matching 9 bases. Unmatched junction bases numbered 5, after V lost 3 bases and J lost 3 bases. The germline CDR1 and CDR2 sequences are KGHSH and LQKENI. The CDR3 loop spans 15 amino acids. In DNA form, the CDR3 reads TGTGCCAGCTCACCTGGACAGGGGATGGACACTGAAGCTTTCTTT. Protein product: CASSPGQGMDTEAFF.

V and J are TRBV5-1 and TRBJ2-7; D gene uncertain. Per germline, CDR1 SGHRS and CDR2 YFSETQ. This CDR3 is 14 amino acids long. V was clipped by 0 bases and J by 0 bases, with 7 bases between them. The CDR3 DNA sequence: TGCGCCAGCAGCTTGGTTGGTAGCTCCTACGAGCAGTACTTC. As protein: CASSLVGSSYEQYF. Full variable domain (missing parts from reference TRBV5-1 and TRBJ2-7): KAGVTQTPRYLIKTRGQQVTLSCSPISGHRSVSWYQQTPGQGLQFLFEYFSETQRNKGNFPGRFSGRQFSNSRSEMNVSTLELGDSALYLCASSLVGSSYEQYFGPGTRLTVT.

J is TRBJ2-7 and V is TRBV6-5, with a weak D call TRBD2 (5 bases). The V end lost 5 bases, the J end lost 3 bases, and 11 bases lay between the germline ends. The CDR3 is made up of 13 amino acids. From germline, CDR1 is MNHEY and CDR2 SVGAGI. DNA for the CDR3: TGTGCCAGCAGTACCCCGGGGAACTACGAGCAGTACTTC. Protein sequence: CASSTPGNYEQYF.

The gene calls are TRBV6-1 and TRBJ2-3, with D maybe TRBD2 (5 bases). The V gene's germline CDR1 is MNHNS and CDR2 SASEGT. The CDR3 contains 17 residues. Trimming shortened V by 0 bases and J by 2 bases, and 15 bases separated the two germline ends. The CDR3 nucleotides read TGTGCCAGCAGTGAAGCGAGAGGGTGGGCCTCCACAGATACGCAGTATTTT. The encoded protein is CASSEARGWASTDTQYF.

The chain couples TRBV30 to TRBJ2-3, with a tentative D call TRBD1 (5 bases). Germline lookup yields CDR1 GTSNPN and CDR2 SVGIG (reference sequence). This CDR3 has 15 amino acids. Trimming took 1 base from V and 0 from J, leaving 11 bases between them. The CDR3 region has the DNA TGTGCCTGGAGTGCACGGACAACTAGCACAGATACGCAGTATTTT. Translation gives CAWSARTTSTDTQYF.